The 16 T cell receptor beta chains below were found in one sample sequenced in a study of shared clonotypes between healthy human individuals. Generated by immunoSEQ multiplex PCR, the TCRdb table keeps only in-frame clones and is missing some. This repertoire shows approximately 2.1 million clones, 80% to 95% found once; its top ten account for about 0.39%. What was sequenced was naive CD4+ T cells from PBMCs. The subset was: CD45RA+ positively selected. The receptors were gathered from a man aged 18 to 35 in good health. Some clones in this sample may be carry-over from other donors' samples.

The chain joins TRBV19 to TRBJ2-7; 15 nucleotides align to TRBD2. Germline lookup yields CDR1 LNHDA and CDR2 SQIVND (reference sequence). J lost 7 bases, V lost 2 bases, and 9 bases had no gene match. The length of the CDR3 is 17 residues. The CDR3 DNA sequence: TGTGCCAGTAGTATACTCCCGTCGGGACTAGCGGGAGGTGAGCAGTACTTC. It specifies CASSILPSGLAGGEQYF.

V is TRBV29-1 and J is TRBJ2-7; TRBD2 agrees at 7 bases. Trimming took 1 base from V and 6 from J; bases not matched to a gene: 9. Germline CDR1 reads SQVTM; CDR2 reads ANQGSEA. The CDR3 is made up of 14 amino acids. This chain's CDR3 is CSVEVSLGGSEQYF. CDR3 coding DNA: TGCAGCGTTGAAGTCTCTCTCGGCGGGAGCGAGCAGTACTTC.

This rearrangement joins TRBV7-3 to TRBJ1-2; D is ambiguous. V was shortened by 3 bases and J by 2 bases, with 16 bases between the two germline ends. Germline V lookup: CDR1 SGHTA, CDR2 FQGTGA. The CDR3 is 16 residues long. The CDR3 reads CASSFAIGARNYGYTF. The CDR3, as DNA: TGTGCCAGCAGCTTCGCCATCGGCGCCCGCAACTATGGCTACACCTTC.

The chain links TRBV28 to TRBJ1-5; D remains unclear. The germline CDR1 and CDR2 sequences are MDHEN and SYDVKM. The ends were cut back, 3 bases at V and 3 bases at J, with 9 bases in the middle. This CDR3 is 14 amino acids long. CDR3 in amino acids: CASSFGLFNQPQHF. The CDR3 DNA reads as TGTGCCAGCAGTTTTGGGCTGTTCAATCAGCCCCAGCATTTT.

The CDR3 sequence: CASSTIRTGPTDTQYF. The CDR3 region has the DNA TGTGCCAGCAGCACGATACGGACAGGCCCCACAGATACGCAGTATTTT. This chain connects TRBV7-9 to TRBJ2-3, with 7 bases matching TRBD1. Germline assignment: CDR1 SEHNR and CDR2 FQNEAQ (reference sequence). The V segment lost 5 bases and the J segment 2 bases; nucleotides outside the gene matches: 10. This CDR3 region has 16 residues.

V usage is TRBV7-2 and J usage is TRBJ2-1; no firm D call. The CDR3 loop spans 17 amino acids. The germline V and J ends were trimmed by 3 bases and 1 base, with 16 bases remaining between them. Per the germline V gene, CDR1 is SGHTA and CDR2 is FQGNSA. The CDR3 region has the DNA TGTGCCAGCAGCTTGGTAAGCAGAGCTGATTCCTACAATGAGCAGTTCTTC. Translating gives CASSLVSRADSYNEQFF.

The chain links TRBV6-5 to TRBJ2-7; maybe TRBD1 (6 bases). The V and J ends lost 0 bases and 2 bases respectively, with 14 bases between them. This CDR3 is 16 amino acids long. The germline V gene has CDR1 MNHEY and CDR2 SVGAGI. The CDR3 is CASSYSFLAGAYEQYF. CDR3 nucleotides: TGTGCCAGCAGTTACTCATTTCTGGCAGGGGCCTACGAGCAGTACTTC.

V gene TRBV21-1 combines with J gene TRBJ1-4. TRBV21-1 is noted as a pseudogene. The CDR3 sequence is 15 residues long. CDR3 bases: TGTGCCAGCAGCAAATTTACGGGGGGGAGAGGAAAACTGTTTTTT. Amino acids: CASSKFTGGRGKLFF.

As DNA, the CDR3 is TGTGCCAGCAGCGGGCGAATGGGACAGGAGAACACCGGGGAGCTGTTTTTT. This sequence encodes CASSGRMGQENTGELFF. The chain joins TRBV7-9 to TRBJ2-2; 8 bases fit TRBD1. Germline CDR1 reads SEHNR; CDR2 reads FQNEAQ (reference sequence). There are 17 residues in the CDR3. Trimming took 5 bases from V and 1 from J; bases not matched to a gene: 9.

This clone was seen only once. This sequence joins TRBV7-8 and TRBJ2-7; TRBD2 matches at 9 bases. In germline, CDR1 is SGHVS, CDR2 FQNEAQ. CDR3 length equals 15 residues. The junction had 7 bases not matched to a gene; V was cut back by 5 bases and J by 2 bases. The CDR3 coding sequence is TGTGCCAGCAGCCCTGTGGGACTAGCCGCCTACGAGCAGTACTTC. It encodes CASSPVGLAAYEQYF. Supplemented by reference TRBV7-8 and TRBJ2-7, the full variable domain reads GAGVSQSPRYKVAKRGQDVALRCDPISGHVSLFWYQQALGQGPEFLTYFQNEAQLDKSGLPSDRFFAERPEGSVSTLKIQRTQQEDSAVYLCASSPVGLAAYEQYFGPGTRLTVT.

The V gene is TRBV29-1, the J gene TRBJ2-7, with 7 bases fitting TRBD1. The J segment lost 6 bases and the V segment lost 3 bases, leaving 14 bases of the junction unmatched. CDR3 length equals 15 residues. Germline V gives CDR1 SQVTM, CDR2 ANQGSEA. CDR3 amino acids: CSVDSSGTESREQYF. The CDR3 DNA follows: TGCAGCGTTGACTCCTCCGGGACAGAAAGCCGCGAGCAGTACTTC.

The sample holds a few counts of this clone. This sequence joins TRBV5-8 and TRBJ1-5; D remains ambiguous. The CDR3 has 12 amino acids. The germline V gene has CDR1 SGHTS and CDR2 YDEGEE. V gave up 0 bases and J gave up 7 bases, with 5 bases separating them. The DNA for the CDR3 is TGTGCCAGCAGCTTGGCCTGGCAGCCCCAGCATTTT. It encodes CASSLAWQPQHF.

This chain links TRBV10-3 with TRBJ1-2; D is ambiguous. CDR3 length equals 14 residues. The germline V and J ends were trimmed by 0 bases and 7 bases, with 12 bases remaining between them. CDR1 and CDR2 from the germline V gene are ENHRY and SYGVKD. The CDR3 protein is CAISESLGSAGYTF. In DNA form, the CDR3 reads TGTGCCATCAGTGAGTCCCTGGGTTCGGCTGGCTACACCTTC.

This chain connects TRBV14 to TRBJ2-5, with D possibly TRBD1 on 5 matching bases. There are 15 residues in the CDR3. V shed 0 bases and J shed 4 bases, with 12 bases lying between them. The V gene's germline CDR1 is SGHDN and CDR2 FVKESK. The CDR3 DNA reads TGTGCCAGCAGCCAAGATCCCCACAGGCGAGAGACCCAGTACTTC. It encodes CASSQDPHRRETQYF.

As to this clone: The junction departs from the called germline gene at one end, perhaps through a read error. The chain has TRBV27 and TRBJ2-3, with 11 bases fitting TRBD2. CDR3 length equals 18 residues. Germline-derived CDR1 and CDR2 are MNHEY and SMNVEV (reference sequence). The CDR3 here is CASSLSWRTSGSADTQYF. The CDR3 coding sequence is TGTGCCAGCAGCTTATCATGGAGGACTAGCGGGTCTGCAGATACGCAGTATTTT.

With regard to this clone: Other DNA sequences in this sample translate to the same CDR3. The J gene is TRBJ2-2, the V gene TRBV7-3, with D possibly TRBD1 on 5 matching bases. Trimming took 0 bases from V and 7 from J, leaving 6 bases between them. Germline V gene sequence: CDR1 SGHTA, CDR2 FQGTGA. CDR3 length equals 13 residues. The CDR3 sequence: CASSLTRVGELFF. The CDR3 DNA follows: TGTGCCAGCAGCTTAACCAGGGTCGGGGAGCTGTTTTTT.